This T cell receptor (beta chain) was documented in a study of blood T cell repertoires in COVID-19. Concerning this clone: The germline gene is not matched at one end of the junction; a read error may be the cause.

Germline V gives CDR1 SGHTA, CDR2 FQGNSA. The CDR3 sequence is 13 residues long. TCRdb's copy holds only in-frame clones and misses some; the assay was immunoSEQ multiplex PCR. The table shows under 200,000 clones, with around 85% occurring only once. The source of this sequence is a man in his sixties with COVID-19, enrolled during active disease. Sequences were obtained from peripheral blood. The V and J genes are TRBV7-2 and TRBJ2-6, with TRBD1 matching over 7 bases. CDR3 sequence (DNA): TGTGCCAGCAGCCCCCAGGGGGTCAACGTCCTGACTTTC. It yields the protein CASSPQGVNVLTF.